What follows is one TCR beta chain and its context. The data originate from a study of blood T cell repertoires in COVID-19. Study-wide background: Acute and convalescent COVID-19 specimens originated in the United States, Italy and Spain. In each case, the material was cDNA or gDNA derived from T cells, B-cell-depleted T cells, or PBMCs.

Original handling: How many nucleated cells were present was estimated from reference gene primer amplification. Profiled with immunoSEQ multiplex PCR; TCRdb holds only in-frame clones, not every one. V and J calls and clone size come straight from that table; D and trimming were deduced from the DNA. The profile covers about 190,000 clones, with 65% to 85% appearing a single time and about 3.3% taken by the ten largest. With V trimmed by 5 bases and J by 5 bases, 15 bases remained unmatched. The CDR3 is 17 residues long. Germline V gene lookup returns CDR1 PRHDT and CDR2 FYEKMQ (reference sequence).

The sequenced material came from PBMCs or T cells enriched from blood (not recorded which). The sequence was obtained from a young woman who had been exposed to COVID-19. The rearrangement links TRBV13 to TRBJ2-7, with 10 bases identical to TRBD1. DNA for the CDR3: TGTGCCAGCAGCCTCACCCGAGACAGGGGGCTTAGGGACGAGCAGTACTTC. It translates to CASSLTRDRGLRDEQYF.